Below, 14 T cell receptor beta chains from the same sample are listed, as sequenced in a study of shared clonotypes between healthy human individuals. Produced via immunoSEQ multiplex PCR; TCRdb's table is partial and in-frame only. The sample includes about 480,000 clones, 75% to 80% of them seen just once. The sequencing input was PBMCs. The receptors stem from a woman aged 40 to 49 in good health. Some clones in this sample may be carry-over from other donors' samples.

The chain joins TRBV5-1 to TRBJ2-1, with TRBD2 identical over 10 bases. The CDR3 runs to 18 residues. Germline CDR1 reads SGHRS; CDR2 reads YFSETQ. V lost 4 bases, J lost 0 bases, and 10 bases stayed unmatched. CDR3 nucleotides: TGCGCCAGCAGCATGAGACTAGCGGGTCCAAGCTCCTACAATGAGCAGTTCTTC. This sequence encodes CASSMRLAGPSSYNEQFF. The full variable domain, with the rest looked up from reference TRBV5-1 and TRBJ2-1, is KAGVTQTPRYLIKTRGQQVTLSCSPISGHRSVSWYQQTPGQGLQFLFEYFSETQRNKGNFPGRFSGRQFSNSRSEMNVSTLELGDSALYLCASSMRLAGPSSYNEQFFGPGTRLTVL.

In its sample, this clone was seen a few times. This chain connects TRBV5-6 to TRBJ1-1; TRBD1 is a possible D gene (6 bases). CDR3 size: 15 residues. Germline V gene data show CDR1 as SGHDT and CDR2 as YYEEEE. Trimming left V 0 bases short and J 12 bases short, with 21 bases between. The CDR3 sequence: CASSLGRGFLQGTFF. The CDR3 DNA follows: TGTGCCAGCAGCTTGGGGCGGGGTTTCCTGCAGGGGACTTTCTTT.

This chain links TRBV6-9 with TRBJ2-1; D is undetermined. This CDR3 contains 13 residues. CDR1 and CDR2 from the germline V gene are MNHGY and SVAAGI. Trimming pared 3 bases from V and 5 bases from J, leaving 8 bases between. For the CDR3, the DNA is TGTGCCAGCAGTTACGAGGCGGACAATGAGCAGTTCTTC. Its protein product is CASSYEADNEQFF.

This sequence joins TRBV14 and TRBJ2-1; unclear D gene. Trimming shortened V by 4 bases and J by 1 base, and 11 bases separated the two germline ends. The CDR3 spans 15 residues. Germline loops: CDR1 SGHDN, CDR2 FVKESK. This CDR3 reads CASSPLPGSYNEQFF. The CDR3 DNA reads TGTGCCAGCAGCCCCCTTCCCGGTTCCTACAATGAGCAGTTCTTC.

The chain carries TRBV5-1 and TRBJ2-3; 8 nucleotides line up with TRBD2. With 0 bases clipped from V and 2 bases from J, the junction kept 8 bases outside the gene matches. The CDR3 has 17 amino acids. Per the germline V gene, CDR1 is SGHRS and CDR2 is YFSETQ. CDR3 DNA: TGCGCCAGCAGCTTGGGCAGTAGCGGGGCGAACACAGATACGCAGTATTTT. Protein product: CASSLGSSGANTDTQYF. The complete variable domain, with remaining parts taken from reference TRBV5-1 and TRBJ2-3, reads KAGVTQTPRYLIKTRGQQVTLSCSPISGHRSVSWYQQTPGQGLQFLFEYFSETQRNKGNFPGRFSGRQFSNSRSEMNVSTLELGDSALYLCASSLGSSGANTDTQYFGPGTRLTVL.

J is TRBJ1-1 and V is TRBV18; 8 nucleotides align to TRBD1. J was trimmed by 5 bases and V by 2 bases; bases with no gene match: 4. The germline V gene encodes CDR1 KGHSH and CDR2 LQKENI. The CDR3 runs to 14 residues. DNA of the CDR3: TGTGCCAGCTCACCAGCAGGGGGCGAGACTGAAGCTTTCTTT. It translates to CASSPAGGETEAFF.

The chain's CDR3 is CASSHGAPFYEQYF. CDR3 coding DNA: TGTGCCAGCAGCCATGGGGCCCCCTTCTACGAGCAGTACTTC. This chain links TRBV7-9 with TRBJ2-7, with a tentative D call TRBD1 (5 bases). V lost 5 bases and J 3 bases, leaving 14 bases between the germline ends. Germline V gene data show CDR1 as SEHNR and CDR2 as FQNEAQ (reference sequence). This CDR3 is built from 14 residues.

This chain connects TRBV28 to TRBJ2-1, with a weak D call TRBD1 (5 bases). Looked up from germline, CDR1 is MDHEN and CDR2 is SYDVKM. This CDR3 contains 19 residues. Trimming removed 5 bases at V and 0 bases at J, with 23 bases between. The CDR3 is CASSIPGAEPMSSYNEQFF. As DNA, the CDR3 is TGTGCCAGCAGTATCCCTGGGGCGGAGCCGATGAGCTCCTACAATGAGCAGTTCTTC.

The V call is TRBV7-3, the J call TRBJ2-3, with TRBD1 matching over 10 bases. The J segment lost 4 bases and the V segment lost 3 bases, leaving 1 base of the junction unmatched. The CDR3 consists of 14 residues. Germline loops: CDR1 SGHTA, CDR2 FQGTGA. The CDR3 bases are TGTGCCAGCAGCTTTGGACAGGGGGCAGATACGCAGTATTTT. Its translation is CASSFGQGADTQYF.

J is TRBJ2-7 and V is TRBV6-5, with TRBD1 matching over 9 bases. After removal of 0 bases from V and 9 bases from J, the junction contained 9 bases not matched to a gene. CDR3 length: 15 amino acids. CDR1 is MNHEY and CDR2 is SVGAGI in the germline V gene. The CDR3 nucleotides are TGTGCCAGCAGTTACTCTGAGGACAGGGGAACAGTGCAGTACTTC. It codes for CASSYSEDRGTVQYF.

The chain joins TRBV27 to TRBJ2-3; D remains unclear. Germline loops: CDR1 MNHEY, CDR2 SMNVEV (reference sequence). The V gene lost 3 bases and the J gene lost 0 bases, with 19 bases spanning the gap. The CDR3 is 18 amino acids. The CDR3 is CASSLGPDTFLSTDTQYF. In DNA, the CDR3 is TGTGCCAGCAGTTTGGGTCCCGATACCTTTCTTAGCACAGATACGCAGTATTTT.

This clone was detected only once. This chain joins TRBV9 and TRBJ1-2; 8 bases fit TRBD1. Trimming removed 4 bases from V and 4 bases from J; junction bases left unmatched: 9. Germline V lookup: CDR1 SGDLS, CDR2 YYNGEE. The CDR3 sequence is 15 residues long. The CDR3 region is CASSPGQANFYGYTF. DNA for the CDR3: TGTGCCAGCAGCCCGGGACAGGCTAACTTCTATGGCTACACCTTC.

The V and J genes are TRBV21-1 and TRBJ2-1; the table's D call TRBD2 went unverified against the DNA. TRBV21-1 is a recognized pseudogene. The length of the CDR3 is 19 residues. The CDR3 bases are TGTGCCAGCAGCCGCAAGACCCCTGCGGCGGAGGACGACTACAATGAGCAGTTCTTC. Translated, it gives CASSRKTPAAEDDYNEQFF.

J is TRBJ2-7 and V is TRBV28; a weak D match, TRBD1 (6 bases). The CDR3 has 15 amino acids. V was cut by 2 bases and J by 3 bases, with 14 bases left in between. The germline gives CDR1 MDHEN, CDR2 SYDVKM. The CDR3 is CASSLGPTGFYEQYF. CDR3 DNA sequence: TGTGCCAGCAGTTTAGGGCCAACAGGGTTCTACGAGCAGTACTTC. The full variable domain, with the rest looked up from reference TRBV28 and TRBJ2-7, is DVKVTQSSRYLVKRTGEKVFLECVQDMDHENMFWYRQDPGLGLRLIYFSYDVKMKEKGDIPEGYSVSREKKERFSLILESASTNQTSMYLCASSLGPTGFYEQYFGPGTRLTVT.